The 31 T cell receptor beta chains listed next were all sequenced from one sample in a study of T-cell reconstitution after alpha-beta-depleted transplantation in children. The TCRbeta library incorporated unique molecular identifiers. TCRdb analysed the PCR reads with MiXCR anew, one entry per CDR3 protein. This sample carries some 840,000 distinct CDR3 sequences, approximately 15% of them seen once, and the ten largest clones take under 6%. The sample here was PBMCs, mostly from graft donor cells, taken 360 days after TCRalphabeta/CD19-depleted stem cell transplant. These receptor sequences come from a male patient between 5 and 17 years old who had a stem cell transplant for acute lymphoblastic leukemia, so the T cells may come from the graft donor.

This clonotype was observed a few times. CDR3 in amino acids: CASSEGPTLTGELFF. The CDR3 DNA reads TGTGCCAGCAGCGAGGGACCAACATTGACCGGGGAGCTGTTTTTT. The rearrangement links TRBV5-6 to TRBJ2-2; D may correspond to TRBD1 or TRBD2 (5 bases each). The CDR3 spans 15 residues. Germline V gene lookup returns CDR1 SGHDT and CDR2 YYEEEE. Trimming stripped 4 bases from V and 5 bases from J, with 15 bases between.

The V gene is TRBV4-1, the J gene TRBJ2-2, with unresolved D. CDR3 size: 16 residues. CDR1 is MGHRA and CDR2 is YSYEKL in the germline V gene. V was pared by 6 bases and J by 6 bases, with 20 bases between. CDR3 protein: CASSFHMVRVPGELFF. CDR3 in DNA: TGCGCCAGCAGTTTCCATATGGTTCGTGTTCCCGGGGAGCTGTTTTTT.

This clonotype was seen just once. J is TRBJ1-2 and V is TRBV27; unclear D gene. Trimming cost V 6 bases and J 7 bases, with 12 bases left between them. CDR3 length: 12 amino acids. Germline-derived CDR1 and CDR2 are MNHEY and SMNVEV (reference sequence). The CDR3 protein is CASSARVGGYTF. The CDR3 DNA follows: TGTGCCAGCAGCGCCCGTGTGGGTGGCTACACCTTC.

About this clonotype itself: This may stem from a read error, because a much larger clone lies one nucleotide away. The rearrangement joins TRBV4-2 to TRBJ2-1; TRBD2 aligns across 7 bases. Germline loops: CDR1 LGHNA, CDR2 YNFKEQ. The junction had 3 bases not matched to a gene; V was cut back by 1 base and J by 3 bases. The CDR3 loop spans 15 amino acids. The CDR3 spells CASSQVLANYNEQFF. The CDR3 DNA reads as TGTGCCAGCAGCCAAGTACTAGCGAACTACAATGAGCAGTTCTTC.

This clonotype was detected ten times or more. This chain connects TRBV11-2 to TRBJ2-3; D tentatively reads TRBD1 or TRBD2 (6 bases each). From germline, CDR1 is SGHAT and CDR2 FQNNGV. Trimming shortened V by 4 bases and J by 0 bases, and 17 bases separated the two germline ends. The CDR3 contains 17 residues. The DNA of the CDR3 is TGTGCCAGCAGCTCCCGAGGGGGGTCCTCTAGCACAGATACGCAGTATTTT. This translates into CASSSRGGSSSTDTQYF.

Only one count was recorded for this clonotype. The chain has TRBV7-8 and TRBJ2-1, with TRBD1 identical over 8 bases. Germline CDR1 is SGHVS and CDR2 is FQNEAQ. The length of the CDR3 is 20 residues. V lost 5 bases to trimming and J lost 0 bases; unmatched junction nucleotides: 18. The DNA for the CDR3 is TGTGCCAGCAGCCGACCCGACAGGGGCCCCCCTAGGAGCTCCTACAATGAGCAGTTCTTC. Its translation: CASSRPDRGPPRSSYNEQFF.

The V and J genes are TRBV11-2 and TRBJ2-7; no definite D call. Trimming took 1 base from V and 5 from J, leaving 9 bases between them. This CDR3 spans 13 amino acids. CDR1 SGHAT and CDR2 FQNNGV come from the germline V gene. DNA of the CDR3: TGTGCCAGCAGCTTAGGCGACGGGCACGAGCAGTACTTC. It encodes CASSLGDGHEQYF. Supplemented by reference TRBV11-2 and TRBJ2-7, the full variable domain reads EAGVAQSPRYKIIEKRQSVAFWCNPISGHATLYWYQQILGQGPKLLIQFQNNGVVDDSQLPKDRFSAERLKGVDSTLKIQPAKLEDSAVYLCASSLGDGHEQYFGPGTRLTVT.

This clonotype has at least ten counts. The chain combines TRBV7-8 with TRBJ2-2; D may be TRBD1 or TRBD2 (5 bases each). The CDR3 is 15 amino acids. The V and J ends lost 2 bases and 5 bases respectively, with 12 bases between them. Germline V lookup: CDR1 SGHVS, CDR2 FQNEAQ. The CDR3 loop reads CASSLTRGRTGELFF. The CDR3 bases are TGTGCCAGCAGCTTAACGAGGGGAAGGACCGGGGAGCTGTTTTTT.

This clonotype was counted only a few times. The V and J genes are TRBV27 and TRBJ2-1; 10 bases align to TRBD2. Germline V gene lookup returns CDR1 MNHEY and CDR2 SMNVEV (reference sequence). CDR3 length: 17 amino acids. V trimming: 4 bases; J trimming: 4 bases; junction bases outside the gene matches: 10. CDR3 in amino acids: CASSSLGLARHYNEQFF. CDR3 coding DNA: TGTGCCAGCAGTTCCTTGGGACTAGCGCGCCATTACAATGAGCAGTTCTTC.

The rearrangement links TRBV25-1 to TRBJ1-5, with D possibly TRBD1 on 5 matching bases. Germline V gene sequence: CDR1 MGHDK, CDR2 SYGVNS. V was cut by 3 bases and J by 8 bases, with 23 bases left in between. This CDR3 comprises 17 residues. The CDR3: CASSEGSGLGEEKPQHF. As DNA, the CDR3 is TGTGCCAGCAGTGAGGGTTCCGGGCTAGGGGAGGAGAAGCCCCAGCATTTT.

The chain recombines TRBV9 with TRBJ1-2, with 7 bases lining up with TRBD1. Germline V gene lookup returns CDR1 SGDLS and CDR2 YYNGEE. The CDR3 is 15 amino acids. The trim removed 4 bases at V and 3 bases at J, leaving 9 bases unmatched. This CDR3 is CASSPTDRAYYGYTF. DNA for the CDR3: TGTGCCAGCAGCCCTACCGACAGGGCCTACTATGGCTACACCTTC.

To note about this clonotype: Since the CDR3 does not end with the conserved phenylalanine or tryptophan, this likely comes from a read error. The rearrangement joins TRBV4-1 to TRBJ1-3; 8 bases fit TRBD1. The trim removed 4 bases at V and 4 bases at J, leaving 6 bases unmatched. The germline V gene encodes CDR1 MGHRA and CDR2 YSYEKL. The CDR3 runs 15 residues. CDR3 nucleotides: TGCGCCAGCAGCCTCGGACAGGGCCCCGGAAACACCATATATTCT. It specifies CASSLGQGPGNTIYS.

The V gene is TRBV27, the J gene TRBJ2-7, with D uncertain. The V end was cut by 8 bases, the J end by 4 bases, with 9 bases between. This CDR3 has 11 residues. Germline CDR1 and CDR2: MNHEY and SMNVEV (reference sequence). The CDR3 loop is CASRRAYEQYF. For the CDR3, the DNA is TGTGCCAGCCGCCGGGCGTACGAGCAGTACTTC.

The sample holds many counts of this clonotype. The V and J genes are TRBV15 and TRBJ2-3; 7 positions agree with TRBD2. The CDR3 runs 16 residues. CDR1 is LNHNV, CDR2 YYDKDF, per germline (reference sequence). The ends lost 1 base at V and 3 bases at J; junction bases unmatched: 7. This CDR3 reads CATSRGEGQQTDTQYF. The CDR3 DNA sequence: TGTGCCACCAGCAGAGGGGAGGGCCAACAAACAGATACGCAGTATTTT. The whole variable domain, remainder taken from reference TRBV15 and TRBJ2-3, is DAMVIQNPRYQVTQFGKPVTLSCSQTLNHNVMYWYQQKSSQAPKLLFHYYDKDFNNEADTPDNFQSRRPNTSFCFLDIRSPGLGDTAMYLCATSRGEGQQTDTQYFGPGTRLTVL.

The chain recombines TRBV27 with TRBJ2-7, with TRBD2 matching 12 bases. This CDR3 is 19 amino acids long. V gave up 5 bases and J gave up 7 bases; unmatched junction bases: 21. Germline-derived CDR1 and CDR2 are MNHEY and SMNVEV (reference sequence). The chain's CDR3 is CASSLRTSGKMIMMNEQYF. In DNA, the CDR3 is TGTGCCAGCAGTCTCAGGACTAGCGGGAAGATGATAATGATGAATGAGCAGTACTTC.

This clonotype was seen a handful of times. The chain has TRBV6-1 and TRBJ2-3, with D tentatively TRBD1 (6 bases). V was shortened by 2 bases and J by 4 bases, with 16 bases between the two germline ends. The CDR3 is made up of 16 amino acids. CDR1 and CDR2 (germline): MNHNS, SASEGT. DNA of the CDR3: TGTGCCAGCAGTGAACGTTCCCGGAACAGGGCAGATACGCAGTATTTT. It is translated as CASSERSRNRADTQYF.

This clonotype was found many times. CDR3 coding DNA: TGCGCCAGCAGCCATCGTTGGACAGGGTCGAACACCGGGGAGCTGTTTTTT. Its translation: CASSHRWTGSNTGELFF. This chain connects TRBV4-1 to TRBJ2-2; 8 bases match TRBD1. CDR3 length: 17 amino acids. J gave up 0 bases and V 3 bases, and 6 bases lay outside the gene matches. Germline CDR1 is MGHRA and CDR2 is YSYEKL.

The J gene is TRBJ2-1, the V gene TRBV28; TRBD2 agrees at 16 bases. The V gene's germline CDR1 is MDHEN and CDR2 SYDVKM. There are 19 residues in the CDR3. The V and J ends lost 3 bases and 0 bases, in that order; junction bases with no gene match: 5. CDR3: CASSLRGLAGGSSYNEQFF. In DNA form, the CDR3 reads TGTGCCAGCAGTTTGAGGGGACTAGCGGGAGGGAGCTCCTACAATGAGCAGTTCTTC.

This clonotype showed up many times. The rearrangement links TRBV7-3 to TRBJ2-6, with 10 bases lining up with TRBD1. From germline, CDR1 is SGHTA and CDR2 FQGTGA. This CDR3 contains 18 residues. Unmatched junction bases numbered 8, after V lost 6 bases and J lost 0 bases. The CDR3 bases are TGTGCCAGCAGACTTGGGACAGGGGTAACCTCTGGGGCCAACGTCCTGACTTTC. Amino acids: CASRLGTGVTSGANVLTF.

The V and J genes are TRBV24-1 and TRBJ2-1; the match to TRBD2 covers 15 bases. Germline CDR1 KGHDR, CDR2 SFDVKD. The CDR3 has 19 amino acids. The V gene end was trimmed by 5 bases and the J gene end by 3 bases; junction bases not matched to a gene: 10. This CDR3 is CATSGPGLAGGKGYNEQFF. The CDR3, as DNA: TGTGCCACCAGTGGCCCGGGACTAGCGGGAGGCAAGGGCTACAATGAGCAGTTCTTC.

Only a few counts were recorded for this clonotype. The chain carries TRBV5-1 and TRBJ1-5, with D unresolved. Germline V CDR1 and CDR2: SGHRS, YFSETQ. The CDR3 runs 13 residues. V was shortened by 4 bases and J by 6 bases, with 11 bases between the two germline ends. CDR3 bases: TGCGCCAGCAGCGTTGTGGTTGGTCAGCCCCAGCATTTT. Encoded protein: CASSVVVGQPQHF.

In this sample, this clonotype turned up a few times. The chain couples TRBV11-1 to TRBJ2-3; 9 bases are a match to TRBD2. After removal of 5 bases from V and 6 bases from J, the junction contained 9 bases not matched to a gene. Germline V gene lookup returns CDR1 SGHAT and CDR2 FQDESV (reference sequence). The CDR3 runs to 15 residues. The DNA of the CDR3 is TGTGCCAGCAGCCCGACTAGCGGAGTCCCCGATACGCAGTATTTT. This sequence encodes CASSPTSGVPDTQYF.

This sequence joins TRBV10-2 and TRBJ2-1; D gene ambiguous. CDR1 and CDR2 from the germline V gene are WSHSY and SAAADI. The CDR3 has 13 amino acids. The V end was cut by 2 bases, the J end by 7 bases, with 9 bases between. The CDR3 reads CASSEQYRNEQFF. CDR3 bases: TGCGCCAGCAGTGAGCAATATAGGAATGAGCAGTTCTTC.

The V call is TRBV11-1, the J call TRBJ2-7, with D uncertain. The CDR3 consists of 18 residues. Germline assignment: CDR1 SGHAT and CDR2 FQDESV (reference sequence). With 5 bases removed from V and 1 base from J, the gap between germline ends came to 24 bases. CDR3 in amino acids: CASSQIRVGLLESYEQYF. CDR3 in DNA: TGTGCCAGCAGCCAGATCCGGGTCGGATTGTTAGAATCCTACGAGCAGTACTTC.

J is TRBJ2-3 and V is TRBV11-3; TRBD2 matches at 7 bases. Germline lookup yields CDR1 SGHNT and CDR2 YENEEA. The CDR3 spans 15 residues. V trimming: 1 base; J trimming: 5 bases; junction bases outside the gene matches: 6. The CDR3 DNA reads as TGTGCCAGCAGCTTAGGAAAGACGGGAGGAGATACGCAGTATTTT. Its protein product is CASSLGKTGGDTQYF.

This clonotype was seen a handful of times. The V call is TRBV4-2, the J call TRBJ2-1, with 11 positions matching TRBD2. The CDR3 is made up of 16 amino acids. Germline V gene data show CDR1 as LGHNA and CDR2 as YNFKEQ. J was trimmed by 2 bases and V by 2 bases; bases with no gene match: 2. CDR3 amino acids: CASSQQLAGAYNEQFF. The CDR3 nucleotides are TGTGCCAGCAGCCAACAACTAGCGGGAGCCTACAATGAGCAGTTCTTC.

The chain employs TRBV2 and TRBJ2-2; 7 bases fit TRBD1. The germline CDR1 and CDR2 sequences are SNHLY and FYNNEI. J lost 6 bases, V lost 9 bases, and 10 bases had no gene match. CDR3 size: 14 residues. CDR3 protein: CASNRQGLPGELFF. CDR3 DNA: TGTGCCAGTAATCGACAGGGCCTCCCCGGGGAGCTGTTTTTT. The whole variable domain, filled in from reference TRBV2 and TRBJ2-2, reads EPEVTQTPSHQVTQMGQEVILRCVPISNHLYFYWYRQILGQKVEFLVSFYNNEISEKSEIFDDQFSVERPDGSNFTLKIRSTKLEDSAMYFCASNRQGLPGELFFGEGSRLTVL.

This chain connects TRBV9 to TRBJ2-2; 7 bases fit TRBD1. Per germline, CDR1 SGDLS and CDR2 YYNGEE. The J segment lost 0 bases and the V segment lost 0 bases, leaving 5 bases of the junction unmatched. The CDR3 loop spans 17 amino acids. The DNA of the CDR3 is TGTGCCAGCAGCGTAGAAGGGACAGCCCCGAACACCGGGGAGCTGTTTTTT. It yields the protein CASSVEGTAPNTGELFF.

The CDR3 region has the DNA TGCGCCAGCAGCCAAGGTACGGGACTAGCGGGAGATCTTGAGCAGTTCTTC. Translated: CASSQGTGLAGDLEQFF. This chain connects TRBV4-1 to TRBJ2-1, with TRBD2 identical over 14 bases. Germline V lookup: CDR1 MGHRA, CDR2 YSYEKL. The CDR3 loop spans 17 amino acids. V lost 1 base and J lost 9; bases outside the gene matches: 8.

This chain connects TRBV13 to TRBJ2-4; D might be TRBD2 (6 bases). V lost 3 bases to trimming and J lost 9 bases, with 9 bases between them. CDR3 length: 12 residues. CDR1 and CDR2 (germline): PRHDT, FYEKMQ (reference sequence). DNA for the CDR3: TGTGCCAGCAGCTTCCGCGGGGCCATTCAGTACTTC. Its protein is CASSFRGAIQYF.

A few counts support this clonotype. The CDR3 bases are TGTGCCAGCAGCGTAGGTGGGCAGTTCTTC. Encoded protein: CASSVGGQFF. The rearrangement links TRBV9 to TRBJ2-1; D uncertain. V shed 0 bases and J shed 12 bases, with 4 bases lying between them. Germline values: CDR1 SGDLS, CDR2 YYNGEE. CDR3 size: 10 residues.